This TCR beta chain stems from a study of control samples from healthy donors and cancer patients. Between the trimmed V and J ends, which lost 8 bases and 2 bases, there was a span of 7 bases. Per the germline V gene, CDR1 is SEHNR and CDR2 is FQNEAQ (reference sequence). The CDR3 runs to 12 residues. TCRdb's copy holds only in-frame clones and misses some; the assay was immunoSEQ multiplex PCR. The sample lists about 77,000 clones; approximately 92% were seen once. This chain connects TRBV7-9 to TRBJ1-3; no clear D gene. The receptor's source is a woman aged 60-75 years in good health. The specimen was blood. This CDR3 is CASGTTGNTIYF. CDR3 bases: TGTGCCAGCGGCACAACTGGAAACACCATATATTTT.